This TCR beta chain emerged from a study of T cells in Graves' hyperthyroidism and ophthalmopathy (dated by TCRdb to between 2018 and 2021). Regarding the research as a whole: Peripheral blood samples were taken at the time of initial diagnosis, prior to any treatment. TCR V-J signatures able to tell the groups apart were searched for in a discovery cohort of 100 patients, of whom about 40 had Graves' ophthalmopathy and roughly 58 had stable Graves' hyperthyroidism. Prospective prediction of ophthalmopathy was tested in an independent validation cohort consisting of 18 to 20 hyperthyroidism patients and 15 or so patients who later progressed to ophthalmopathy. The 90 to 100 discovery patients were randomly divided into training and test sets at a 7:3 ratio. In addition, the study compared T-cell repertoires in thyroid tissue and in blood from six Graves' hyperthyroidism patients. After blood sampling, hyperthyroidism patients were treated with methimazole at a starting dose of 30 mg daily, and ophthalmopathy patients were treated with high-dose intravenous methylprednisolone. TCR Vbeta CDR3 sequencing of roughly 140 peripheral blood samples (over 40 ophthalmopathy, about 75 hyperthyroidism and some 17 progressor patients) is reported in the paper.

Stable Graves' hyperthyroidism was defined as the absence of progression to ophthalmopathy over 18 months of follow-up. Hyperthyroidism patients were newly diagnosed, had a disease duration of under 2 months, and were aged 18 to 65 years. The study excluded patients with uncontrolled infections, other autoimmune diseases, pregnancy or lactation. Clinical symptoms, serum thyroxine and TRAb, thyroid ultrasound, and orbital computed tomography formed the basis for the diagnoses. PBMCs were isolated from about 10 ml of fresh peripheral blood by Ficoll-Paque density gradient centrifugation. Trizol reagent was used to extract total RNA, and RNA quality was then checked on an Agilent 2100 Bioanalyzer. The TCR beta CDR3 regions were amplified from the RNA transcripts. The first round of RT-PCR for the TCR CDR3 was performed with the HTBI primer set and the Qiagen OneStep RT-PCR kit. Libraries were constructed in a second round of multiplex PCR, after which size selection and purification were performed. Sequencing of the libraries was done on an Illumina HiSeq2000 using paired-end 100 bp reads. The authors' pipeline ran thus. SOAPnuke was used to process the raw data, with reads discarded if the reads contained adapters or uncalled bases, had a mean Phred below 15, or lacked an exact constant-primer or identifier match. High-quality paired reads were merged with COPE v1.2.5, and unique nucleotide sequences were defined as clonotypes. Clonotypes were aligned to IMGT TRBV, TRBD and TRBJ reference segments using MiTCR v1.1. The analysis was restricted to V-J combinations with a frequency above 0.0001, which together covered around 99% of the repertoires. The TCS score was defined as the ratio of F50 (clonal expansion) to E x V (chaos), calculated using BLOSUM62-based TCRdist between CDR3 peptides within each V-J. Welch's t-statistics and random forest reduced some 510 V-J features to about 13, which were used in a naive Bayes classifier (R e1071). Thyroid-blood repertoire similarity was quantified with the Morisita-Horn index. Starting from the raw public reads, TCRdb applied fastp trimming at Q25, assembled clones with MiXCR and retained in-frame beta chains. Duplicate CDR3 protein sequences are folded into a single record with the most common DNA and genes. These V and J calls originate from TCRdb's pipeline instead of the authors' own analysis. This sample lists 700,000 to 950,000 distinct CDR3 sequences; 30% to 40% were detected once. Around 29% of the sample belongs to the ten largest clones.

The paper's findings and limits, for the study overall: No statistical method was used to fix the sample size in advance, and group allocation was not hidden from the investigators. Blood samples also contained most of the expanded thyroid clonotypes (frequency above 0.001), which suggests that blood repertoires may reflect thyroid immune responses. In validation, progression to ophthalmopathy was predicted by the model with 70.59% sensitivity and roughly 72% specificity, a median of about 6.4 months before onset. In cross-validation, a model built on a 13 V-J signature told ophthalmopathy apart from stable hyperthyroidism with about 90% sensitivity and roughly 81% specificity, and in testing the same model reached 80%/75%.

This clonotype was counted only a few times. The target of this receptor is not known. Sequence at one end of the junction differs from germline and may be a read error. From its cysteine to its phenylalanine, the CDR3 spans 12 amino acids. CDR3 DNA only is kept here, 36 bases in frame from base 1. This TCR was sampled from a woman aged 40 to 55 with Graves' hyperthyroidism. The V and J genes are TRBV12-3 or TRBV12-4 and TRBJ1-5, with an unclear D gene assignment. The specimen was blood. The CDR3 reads CTSSPIYQPQHF. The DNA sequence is TGTACCAGCAGTCCCATCTATCAGCCCCAGCATTTT.